These T cell receptor beta chains were read from a single sample in a study of blood T cell repertoires in COVID-19. The method was immunoSEQ multiplex PCR; TCRdb's version includes in-frame clones alone and lacks a portion of them. The sample includes about 77,000 clones, about 88% of them seen just once. What was sequenced was peripheral blood. These receptors were taken from a woman of 80 years or more with active or convalescent COVID-19. Both conserved end residues are part of each CDR3. The D gene is left open where the match is weak. Only part of the rows carry a size: once, few, many, or a class if the clone is expanded.

CDR3 length,J gene,D gene,V gene,clone size,CDR3 protein,CDR3 DNA
14,TRBJ1-2,NA,TRBV2,once,CASSERQQGYGYTF,TGTGCCAGCAGTGAGCGTCAGCAGGGCTATGGCTACACCTTC
16,TRBJ1-6,NA,TRBV9,NA,CASSVGGRTPNSPLHF,TGTGCCAGCAGCGTAGGGGGTCGGACACCGAATTCACCCCTCCACTTT
12,TRBJ1-2,TRBD1,TRBV28,NA,CASSIQGGGYTF,TGTGCCAGCAGCATACAGGGGGGCGGCTACACCTTC
12,TRBJ1-3,NA,TRBV29-1,NA,CSARDRGNTIYF,TGCAGCGCAAGAGACAGGGGAAACACCATATATTTT
16,TRBJ2-7,TRBD1,TRBV5-1,NA,CASSLADRPSSYEQYF,TGCGCCAGCAGCTTGGCGGACAGGCCCAGCTCCTACGAGCAGTACTTC
15,TRBJ1-1,NA,TRBV5-1,NA,CASSFYRVGDTEAFF,TGCGCCAGCAGCTTCTACAGGGTGGGGGACACTGAAGCTTTCTTT
12,TRBJ1-2,NA,TRBV6-2/TRBV6-3,NA,CASSSTVYGYTF,TGTGCCAGCAGTTCGACAGTCTATGGCTACACCTTC
16,TRBJ1-6,TRBD1,TRBV18,NA,CASSPPTGTGVSPLHF,TGTGCCAGCTCACCGCCTACCGGGACAGGGGTTTCACCCCTCCACTTT
15,TRBJ2-4,TRBD1,TRBV27,NA,CASRRITGAINIQYF,TGTGCCAGCAGACGAATCACAGGGGCGATAAACATTCAGTACTTC
13,TRBJ1-2,NA,TRBV7-8,NA,CASSRTGNYGYTF,TGTGCCAGCAGCCGAACAGGGAACTATGGCTACACCTTC
15,TRBJ1-1,NA,TRBV28,NA,CASSLPRVVNTEAFF,TGTGCCAGCAGTCTCCCCAGGGTCGTGAACACTGAAGCTTTCTTT
17,TRBJ1-6,NA,TRBV5-1,NA,CASSPGVGSSYNSPLHF,TGCGCCAGCAGCCCAGGTGTCGGGAGCTCCTATAATTCACCCCTCCACTTT
12,TRBJ2-5,NA,TRBV12-3/TRBV12-4,NA,CASSQGSETQYF,TGTGCCAGCAGTCAGGGGTCCGAGACCCAGTACTTC
15,TRBJ1-5,NA,TRBV28,NA,CASSFSGTNNQPQHF,TGTGCCAGCAGTTTCTCAGGGACAAACAATCAGCCCCAGCATTTT
13,TRBJ1-1,TRBD1,TRBV5-6,NA,CASSLTGDTEAFF,TGTGCCAGCAGCCTGACAGGGGACACTGAAGCTTTCTTT
17,TRBJ2-3,TRBD1,TRBV5-1,NA,CASSWREDRGGTDTQYF,TGCGCCAGCAGCTGGAGGGAGGACAGGGGCGGCACAGATACGCAGTATTTT
17,TRBJ2-3,TRBD2,TRBV28,NA,CASSATSGGGLPDTQYF,TGTGCCAGCAGTGCCACTAGCGGGGGGGGCCTACCAGATACGCAGTATTTT
15,TRBJ2-1,NA,TRBV4-3,NA,CASSQELQGYNEQFF,TGCGCCAGCAGCCAAGAGTTGCAGGGCTACAATGAGCAGTTCTTC
15,TRBJ1-5,NA,TRBV28,NA,CASSSTGNGNQPQHF,TGTGCCAGCAGTTCAACAGGAAATGGCAATCAGCCCCAGCATTTT
16,TRBJ2-3,TRBD2,TRBV4-2,NA,CASSQEAGGRTDTQYF,TGTGCCAGCAGCCAAGAGGCGGGGGGCCGGACAGATACGCAGTATTTT
14,TRBJ2-3,TRBD1,TRBV11-3,NA,CASSSTGEADTQYF,TGTGCCAGCAGCTCGACAGGGGAAGCAGATACGCAGTATTTT
14,TRBJ2-1,NA,TRBV5-1,NA,CASGVDSSYNEQFF,TGCGCCAGCGGGGTGGACAGCTCCTACAATGAGCAGTTCTTC
14,TRBJ1-2,TRBD1,TRBV7-9,NA,CASSLGQGVDGYTF,TGTGCCAGCAGCTTGGGACAGGGGGTCGATGGCTACACCTTC
14,TRBJ2-3,TRBD1,TRBV7-9,NA,CASSYGTDSDTQYF,TGTGCCAGCAGCTACGGGACAGATTCAGATACGCAGTATTTT
12,TRBJ1-1,NA,TRBV30,NA,CAWRSDSLGVFF,TGTGCCTGGAGATCCGACAGCCTAGGGGTTTTCTTT
15,TRBJ1-5,NA,TRBV5-1,few,CASSLLPGAGQPQHF,TGCGCCAGCAGCTTGCTCCCAGGGGCTGGCCAGCCCCAGCATTTT
12,TRBJ1-1,NA,TRBV28,NA,CASSITSAEAFF,TGTGCCAGCAGTATCACATCCGCTGAAGCTTTCTTT
15,TRBJ1-4,NA,TRBV28,NA,CASSPPTGTNEKLFF,TGTGCCAGCAGTCCACCGACAGGCACTAATGAAAAACTGTTTTTT
15,TRBJ1-5,TRBD1,TRBV10-1,NA,CASRGGARKDQPQHF,TGCGCCAGCAGAGGGGGCGCGAGGAAAGACCAGCCCCAGCATTTT
14,TRBJ1-2,NA,TRBV3-1/TRBV3-2,NA,CASSPWPGIYGYTF,TGTGCCAGCAGCCCGTGGCCGGGAATTTATGGCTACACCTTC
16,TRBJ2-2,TRBD2,TRBV29-1,NA,CSVVPGSSGVTGELFF,TGCAGCGTCGTCCCGGGGTCTAGCGGGGTCACCGGGGAGCTGTTTTTT
13,TRBJ2-5,TRBD1,TRBV6-2/TRBV6-3,NA,CASSPQGVKTQYF,TGTGCCAGCAGTCCCCAGGGGGTGAAGACCCAGTACTTC
14,TRBJ2-7,TRBD1,TRBV7-2,NA,CASSFQQGAYEQYF,TGTGCCAGCAGCTTTCAACAGGGGGCCTACGAGCAGTACTTC
15,TRBJ2-7,TRBD2,TRBV27,NA,CASSLSPGGGYEQYF,TGTGCCAGCAGTCTCTCTCCGGGCGGGGGGTACGAGCAGTACTTC
19,TRBJ1-5,TRBD1,TRBV28,NA,CASSYPFLIRGLRNQPQHF,TGTGCCAGCAGTTACCCCTTTCTTATCAGGGGGCTGCGCAATCAGCCCCAGCATTTT